Shown below are 11 T cell receptor beta chains from a single sample sequenced in a study of cytomegalovirus exposure and HLA in healthy donors. The primer mix had 60 Vbeta and 13 Jbeta primers. The table came from immunoSEQ multiplex PCR; TCRdb's copy has only in-frame clones and leaves some out. The sample contains about 130,000 clones, 81% of which appear only once. The sequencing input was PBMCs. The receptors here all came from a man between 18 and 35 years old in good health and CMV-seronegative.

The chain has TRBV7-6 and TRBJ2-7, with D possibly being TRBD2 (6 bases). Trimming shortened V by 5 bases and J by 4 bases, and 18 bases separated the two germline ends. Germline loops: CDR1 SGHVS, CDR2 FNYEAQ. The CDR3 runs to 15 residues. The chain's CDR3 is CASSPPSSAGYEQYF. Here the CDR3 DNA reads TGTGCCAGCAGCCCCCCTTCGTCCGCGGGGTACGAGCAGTACTTC.

This rearrangement joins TRBV12-5 to TRBJ1-5; 8 nucleotides line up with TRBD1. After removal of 1 base from V and 2 bases from J, the junction contained 10 bases not matched to a gene. The CDR3 is 18 amino acids. CDR1 is LGHNT, CDR2 FRNRAP, per germline. The CDR3, as DNA: TGTGCTAGTGGTTTGGGGGGCCTGGACAGGGTTCGCAATCAGCCCCAGCATTTT. Translating it yields CASGLGGLDRVRNQPQHF.

V and J are TRBV5-4 and TRBJ1-1, with a possible D match to TRBD1 (5 bases). Deletions cut 0 bases from V and 6 bases from J, with 15 bases between. Germline CDR1 and CDR2: SGHNT and YYREEE (reference sequence). CDR3 length: 15 amino acids. The CDR3 DNA follows: TGTGCCAGCAGCTTGGCCGTGGGGCGCAAGGCTGAAGCTTTCTTT. This codes for CASSLAVGRKAEAFF.

J is TRBJ1-2 and V is TRBV5-6, with D perhaps matching TRBD1 (5 bases). This CDR3 has 16 residues. Per germline, CDR1 SGHDT and CDR2 YYEEEE. V was trimmed by 1 base and J by 1 base, leaving 14 bases between them. The CDR3 loop reads CASSLTGDRRNYGYTF. The CDR3 region has the DNA TGTGCCAGCAGCTTGACAGGCGACAGACGTAACTATGGCTACACCTTC.

The V and J genes are TRBV30 and TRBJ1-2; D remains unclear. Germline CDR1 reads GTSNPN; CDR2 reads SVGIG (reference sequence). V lost 0 bases and J lost 3, with 8 bases in between. The CDR3 is 13 residues long. The CDR3 bases are TGTGCCTGGAGTGTACGGCAGGACTATGGCTACACCTTC. Translated, it gives CAWSVRQDYGYTF.

This clone was observed once. This rearrangement joins TRBV25-1 to TRBJ2-3; 12 bases are shared with TRBD2. The CDR3 extends over 15 amino acids. Unmatched junction bases numbered 8, after V lost 8 bases and J lost 5 bases. CDR1 and CDR2 (germline): MGHDK, SYGVNS. The CDR3 nucleotides read TGTGCCAGCGCCACTAGCGGGGGGCGGGAAGATACGCAGTATTTT. This codes for CASATSGGREDTQYF.

This chain joins TRBV18 and TRBJ2-5, with D possibly TRBD2 on 6 matching bases. Trimming removed 1 base at V and 0 bases at J, with 18 bases between. This CDR3 is built from 18 residues. The germline V gene has CDR1 KGHSH and CDR2 LQKENI. The CDR3 nucleotides are TGTGCCAGCTCACCACAAGGTCCCTCGCGGAGGGACCAAGAGACCCAGTACTTC. Translation gives CASSPQGPSRRDQETQYF.

This chain connects TRBV30 to TRBJ1-4; TRBD1 aligns across 7 bases. V was pared by 1 base and J by 0 bases, with 2 bases of the junction left unmatched. Germline lookup yields CDR1 GTSNPN and CDR2 SVGIG (reference sequence). This CDR3 region has 15 residues. The CDR3 here is CAWSAGTATNEKLFF. In DNA, the CDR3 is TGTGCCTGGAGTGCCGGGACAGCAACTAATGAAAAACTGTTTTTT.

The genes are TRBV11-2 and TRBJ1-6; a weak D match, TRBD1 (5 bases). Trimming removed 0 bases from V and 10 bases from J, with 13 bases in between. CDR3 size: 15 residues. Germline V CDR1 and CDR2: SGHAT, FQNNGV. DNA of the CDR3: TGTGCCAGCAGCTTAGAAGGGGCAGGTGGATCACCCCTCCACTTT. It specifies CASSLEGAGGSPLHF.

The rearrangement uses TRBV7-2 and TRBJ1-2; D not certain. V was trimmed by 0 bases and J by 7 bases, leaving 12 bases between them. This CDR3 is built from 14 residues. Germline values: CDR1 SGHTA, CDR2 FQGNSA. CDR3 nucleotide sequence: TGTGCCAGCAGCTTAGCTCCCGGGGTGGGTGGCTACACCTTC. Translating gives CASSLAPGVGGYTF.

This chain joins TRBV6-5 and TRBJ2-6, with D unclear. Germline CDR1 is MNHEY and CDR2 is SVGAGI. With 7 bases removed from V and 3 bases from J, the gap between germline ends came to 10 bases. This CDR3 region has 14 residues. In DNA form, the CDR3 reads TGTGCCAGCAAACCCCGCGGTGGGGCCAACGTCCTGACTTTC. This encodes CASKPRGGANVLTF.